The 20 T cell receptor beta chains below come from one sample, sequenced in a study of OX40 agonist ivuxolimab in advanced cancers. The data were produced by immunoSEQ multiplex PCR, yet TCRdb's version contains in-frame clones alone and is incomplete. The table includes some 57,000 clones, around four fifths detected once. The sequencing here drew on CD4+ or CD8+ T cells sorted from blood, taken in a trial of the OX40 agonist ivuxolimab. The receptors derive from an adult with an advanced solid tumor such as melanoma, head and neck, liver or kidney cancer.

V and J are TRBV19 and TRBJ2-3; D ambiguous. Germline V lookup: CDR1 LNHDA, CDR2 SQIVND (reference sequence). V was shortened by 6 bases and J by 5 bases, with 9 bases between the two germline ends. This CDR3 spans 12 amino acids. Written as DNA, the CDR3 is TGTGCCAGTAGCCCCTGGGGAGATACGCAGTATTTT. This encodes CASSPWGDTQYF.

As to this clone: One end of the junction varies from germline; a read error may be responsible. The sample has other DNA sequences that encode this CDR3 too. The chain employs TRBV6-6 and TRBJ1-6; 9 bases agree with TRBD1. Looked up from germline, CDR1 is MNHNY and CDR2 is SVGAGI (reference sequence). The CDR3 runs 15 residues. For the CDR3, the DNA is TGTGCTAGCAGCTTACAGGGGGCTTTAAATTCACCCCTCCACTTT. Translated: CASSLQGALNSPLHF.

This clone has only one observation. The same CDR3 also results from other DNA sequences found in this sample. The chain is built from TRBV6-5 and TRBJ2-3, with D possibly matching TRBD2 (7 bases). V gave up 0 bases and J gave up 0 bases, with 10 bases separating them. The CDR3 has 16 residues. Germline loops: CDR1 MNHEY, CDR2 SVGAGI. DNA for the CDR3: TGTGCCAGCAGTTACTCGGGGGGGCTGAGCACAGATACGCAGTATTTT. It is translated as CASSYSGGLSTDTQYF.

The V and J genes are TRBV9 and TRBJ2-7; 9 nucleotides line up with TRBD1. The CDR3 loop spans 16 amino acids. The V and J ends lost 2 bases and 7 bases, in that order; junction bases with no gene match: 13. Germline V CDR1 and CDR2: SGDLS, YYNGEE. The DNA for the CDR3 is TGTGCCAGCAGCGTGGGGGGCGGGACAGGGTTTGGGGAGCAGTACTTC. This codes for CASSVGGGTGFGEQYF.

The chain joins TRBV7-6 to TRBJ2-6; D is unclear. V lost 5 bases to trimming and J lost 0 bases, with 11 bases between them. The CDR3 contains 16 residues. Germline values: CDR1 SGHVS, CDR2 FNYEAQ. Written as DNA, the CDR3 is TGTGCCAGCAGCCCTGGACGGCCCTCTGGGGCCAACGTCCTGACTTTC. This gives the protein CASSPGRPSGANVLTF.

The chain uses TRBV7-9 and TRBJ2-3; D gene ambiguous. The CDR3 is made up of 15 amino acids. Germline CDR1 SEHNR, CDR2 FQNEAQ (reference sequence). Trimming shortened V by 7 bases and J by 4 bases, and 18 bases separated the two germline ends. Here the CDR3 reads CASTTRAHSSDTQYF. The CDR3 coding sequence is TGTGCCAGCACGACAAGGGCCCACTCTTCAGATACGCAGTATTTT.

V gene TRBV2 combines with J gene TRBJ2-3; D remains ambiguous. This CDR3 has 15 residues. In germline, CDR1 is SNHLY, CDR2 FYNNEI. The V end was cut by 3 bases, the J end by 2 bases, with 12 bases between. CDR3 in DNA: TGTGCCAGCAGTGAGCCGGGCGGAAACACAGATACGCAGTATTTT. This sequence encodes CASSEPGGNTDTQYF.

V usage is TRBV15 and J usage is TRBJ2-5, with TRBD1 matching over 9 bases. With V trimmed by 7 bases and J by 4 bases, 7 bases remained unmatched. There are 14 residues in the CDR3. The germline V gene encodes CDR1 LNHNV and CDR2 YYDKDF (reference sequence). The CDR3 sequence is CATIRDRVAETQYF. DNA for the CDR3: TGTGCCACCATCCGGGACAGGGTGGCAGAGACCCAGTACTTC.

V is TRBV7-6 and J is TRBJ2-3; 9 nucleotides align to TRBD1. CDR3 length equals 15 residues. Trimming at V came to 3 bases and at J to 9 bases, leaving 10 bases not matched to a gene. Germline values: CDR1 SGHVS, CDR2 FNYEAQ. CDR3 DNA sequence: TGTGCCAGCAGCTTGGGACAGGGAGAGGGAGGAACGCAGTATTTT. As protein: CASSLGQGEGGTQYF.

Notes on this clone: Germline and junction disagree at one end, which may indicate a read error. The chain employs TRBV6-6 and TRBJ2-1; TRBD2 matches at 12 bases. Germline V gives CDR1 MNHNY, CDR2 SVGAGI (reference sequence). This CDR3 has 15 residues. The CDR3 sequence: CASSYTSGGRNEQLF. The CDR3 DNA reads as TGTGCCAGCAGTTACACTAGCGGGGGGCGAAATGAGCAGCTCTTC.

The chain has TRBV5-1 and TRBJ2-7; 8 nucleotides match TRBD1. The CDR3 runs 15 residues. V trimming: 0 bases; J trimming: 2 bases; junction bases outside the gene matches: 4. The germline V gene encodes CDR1 SGHRS and CDR2 YFSETQ. The DNA of the CDR3 is TGCGCCAGCAGCTTGGAGACAGGGGCAGCCTACGAGCAGTACTTC. Protein sequence: CASSLETGAAYEQYF.

The chain recombines TRBV7-2 with TRBJ1-6, with TRBD1 matching over 7 bases. This CDR3 region has 17 residues. Looked up from germline, CDR1 is SGHTA and CDR2 is FQGNSA. Trimming took 1 base from V and 3 from J; bases not matched to a gene: 6. The CDR3 loop is CASSLEGYRGYNSPLHF. For the CDR3, the DNA is TGTGCCAGCAGCTTAGAAGGGTACAGGGGCTATAATTCACCCCTCCACTTT.

The rearrangement uses TRBV5-1 and TRBJ2-5; 8 bases are a match to TRBD2. The CDR3 loop spans 16 amino acids. Germline-derived CDR1 and CDR2 are SGHRS and YFSETQ. V lost 6 bases and J lost 6; bases outside the gene matches: 16. CDR3 sequence (DNA): TGCGCCAGCACCATGGGAACAGGGACTAGTGGGAAGACCCAGTACTTC. It yields the protein CASTMGTGTSGKTQYF.

The V call is TRBV5-4, the J call TRBJ2-5; TRBD1 matches 9 bases. J lost 2 bases, V lost 4 bases, and 6 bases had no gene match. The CDR3 is made up of 15 amino acids. Germline V lookup: CDR1 SGHNT, CDR2 YYREEE (reference sequence). The CDR3 region is CASSGRQGGQETQYF. CDR3 nucleotides: TGTGCCAGCAGCGGACGACAGGGGGGTCAAGAGACCCAGTACTTC.

V is TRBV5-6 and J is TRBJ2-7; 12 positions agree with TRBD1. V trimming: 4 bases; J trimming: 6 bases; junction bases outside the gene matches: 8. Germline CDR1 reads SGHDT; CDR2 reads YYEEEE. The CDR3 spans 15 residues. CDR3 nucleotides: TGTGCCAGCAGCATGACCGGGACAGGGGGCCCCGAGCAGTACTTC. Translating gives CASSMTGTGGPEQYF.

The chain joins TRBV15 to TRBJ1-5, with no clear D. This CDR3 has 15 residues. Germline assignment: CDR1 LNHNV and CDR2 YYDKDF (reference sequence). V was clipped by 1 base and J by 6 bases, with 13 bases between them. CDR3 coding DNA: TGTGCCACCAGCAGAGTACCACCCTGGGGTCAGCCCCAGCATTTT. Translating it yields CATSRVPPWGQPQHF.

The gene calls are TRBV28 and TRBJ2-4; D may be TRBD1 (6 bases). Germline loops: CDR1 MDHEN, CDR2 SYDVKM. Trimming cost V 6 bases and J 6 bases, with 12 bases left between them. This CDR3 has 13 amino acids. The DNA of the CDR3 is TGTGCCAGCAGCTCAGGGGCCCCAAACATTCAGTACTTC. Translating gives CASSSGAPNIQYF.

The chain links TRBV5-5 to TRBJ1-1; no clear D gene. CDR3 length: 13 amino acids. Germline CDR1 reads SGHKS; CDR2 reads YYEKEE (reference sequence). V lost 0 bases to trimming and J lost 2 bases, with 5 bases between them. The CDR3 region is CASSLVDNTEAFF. CDR3 coding DNA: TGTGCCAGCAGCTTGGTGGACAACACTGAAGCTTTCTTT.

This clone was seen a handful of times. The chain employs TRBV28 and TRBJ1-1, with D uncertain. V was clipped by 2 bases and J by 4 bases, with 5 bases between them. CDR1 is MDHEN and CDR2 is SYDVKM in the germline V gene. The CDR3 covers 12 residues. The CDR3, as DNA: TGTGCCAGCAGTTTAAGGGTCACTGAAGCTTTCTTT. This translates into CASSLRVTEAFF. The full variable domain, rest sourced from reference TRBV28 and TRBJ1-1, is DVKVTQSSRYLVKRTGEKVFLECVQDMDHENMFWYRQDPGLGLRLIYFSYDVKMKEKGDIPEGYSVSREKKERFSLILESASTNQTSMYLCASSLRVTEAFFGQGTRLTVV.

This clone came up once. The chain joins TRBV2 to TRBJ2-2; D is possibly TRBD1 (5 bases). Between the trimmed V and J ends, which lost 6 bases and 7 bases, there was a span of 15 bases. The CDR3 covers 14 residues. In germline, CDR1 is SNHLY, CDR2 FYNNEI. The DNA for the CDR3 is TGTGCCAGCAGGGGATTTCAGGGTGGCGGGGAGCTGTTTTTT. Translating it yields CASRGFQGGGELFF.